The next 27 T cell receptor beta chains were all read from a single sample in a study of blood T cell repertoires in COVID-19. The assay was immunoSEQ multiplex PCR, and TCRdb's table has in-frame clones only and misses some. The table includes over 200,000 clones, more than 80% detected once. Sequenced: peripheral blood. The receptors come from a woman under 40 with COVID-19, enrolled during active disease.

The V call is TRBV3-1 (or the pseudogene TRBV3-2), the J call TRBJ2-5; D may be TRBD2 (6 bases). V was shortened by 4 bases and J by 4 bases, with 10 bases between the two germline ends. CDR3 length equals 13 residues. CDR1 and CDR2 (germline): LGHDT, YNNKEL (reference sequence). The CDR3 nucleotides are TGTGCCAGCAGCCTGGCGGGGTTAGAGACCCAGTACTTC. Its protein product is CASSLAGLETQYF.

The chain couples TRBV24-1 to TRBJ1-3; D gene uncertain. V was clipped by 4 bases and J by 1 base, with 10 bases between them. This CDR3 is 15 amino acids long. Per the germline V gene, CDR1 is KGHDR and CDR2 is SFDVKD. CDR3 protein: CATSDPARSGNTIYF. The CDR3 bases are TGTGCCACCAGTGACCCCGCCAGATCTGGAAACACCATATATTTT.

This clone was recorded only once. One end of the junction does not line up with germline, which may come from a read error. The chain is built from TRBV7-2 and TRBJ1-1; possibly TRBD1 for D (6 bases). CDR1 SGHTA and CDR2 FQGNSA come from the germline V gene. The CDR3 has 16 amino acids. The CDR3 region is CASSLAQGYQNTEAFF. The CDR3 DNA sequence: TGTGCCAGCAGCCTAGCCCAGGGGTACCAGAACACTGAAGCTTTCTTT.

The chain employs TRBV24-1 and TRBJ2-1, with 12 bases fitting TRBD2. This CDR3 spans 17 amino acids. Germline CDR1 and CDR2: KGHDR and SFDVKD. Trimming cost V 6 bases and J 1 base; bases outside gene matches: 6. In DNA form, the CDR3 reads TGTGCCACCAGTCCTTCCGGGACTAGCGGGTCCTACAATGAGCAGTTCTTC. Protein: CATSPSGTSGSYNEQFF.

The chain recombines TRBV11-2 with TRBJ2-7; D is perhaps TRBD1 (5 bases). Between the trimmed V and J ends, which lost 2 bases and 3 bases, there was a span of 11 bases. Germline lookup yields CDR1 SGHAT and CDR2 FQNNGV. CDR3 length: 14 residues. The CDR3 region is CASSLIRADYEQYF. For the CDR3, the DNA is TGTGCCAGCAGCTTAATCAGGGCCGACTACGAGCAGTACTTC. The full variable domain, its missing parts supplied by reference TRBV11-2 and TRBJ2-7, is EAGVAQSPRYKIIEKRQSVAFWCNPISGHATLYWYQQILGQGPKLLIQFQNNGVVDDSQLPKDRFSAERLKGVDSTLKIQPAKLEDSAVYLCASSLIRADYEQYFGPGTRLTVT.

The chain combines TRBV7-9 with TRBJ1-4, with D maybe TRBD1 (6 bases). CDR3 length: 18 residues. The germline CDR1 and CDR2 sequences are SEHNR and FQNEAQ (reference sequence). V was shortened by 2 bases and J by 0 bases, with 16 bases between the two germline ends. The CDR3 spells CASSLLDRLASTNEKLFF. CDR3 DNA: TGTGCCAGCAGCTTACTAGACAGGCTAGCTTCAACTAATGAAAAACTGTTTTTT.

The V and J genes are TRBV5-1 and TRBJ2-5; D unclear. Per germline, CDR1 SGHRS and CDR2 YFSETQ. The CDR3 spans 14 residues. V was cut by 0 bases and J by 1 base, with 7 bases left in between. The CDR3 is CASSLGLVQETQYF. The CDR3, as DNA: TGCGCCAGCAGCTTGGGATTAGTCCAAGAGACCCAGTACTTC.

This chain connects TRBV7-2 to TRBJ2-7, with 7 bases matching TRBD2. Per the germline V gene, CDR1 is SGHTA and CDR2 is FQGNSA. Unmatched junction bases numbered 7, after V lost 2 bases and J lost 3 bases. The CDR3 is 15 residues long. CDR3 DNA: TGTGCCAGCAGCTTACTAGCGGTAACTTACTACGAGCAGTACTTC. This gives the protein CASSLLAVTYYEQYF.

The rearrangement links TRBV9 to TRBJ1-1; TRBD1 agrees at 7 bases. The CDR3 loop spans 17 amino acids. The germline V gene has CDR1 SGDLS and CDR2 YYNGEE. V shed 0 bases, J shed 0 bases, and the junction held 8 bases outside the gene matches. The CDR3: CASSVDPQGQMNTEAFF. CDR3 nucleotide sequence: TGTGCCAGCAGCGTAGACCCTCAGGGACAGATGAACACTGAAGCTTTCTTT.

J is TRBJ2-4 and V is TRBV6-5; weak D call: TRBD1 (5 bases). Trimming pared 0 bases from V and 0 bases from J, leaving 9 bases between. Germline assignment: CDR1 MNHEY and CDR2 SVGAGI. The CDR3 contains 16 residues. CDR3 in DNA: TGTGCCAGCAGTTACTCGAGTAGGGGAGCCAAAAACATTCAGTACTTC. Protein product: CASSYSSRGAKNIQYF.

The chain is built from TRBV18 and TRBJ2-1; TRBD2 aligns across 15 bases. Germline-derived CDR1 and CDR2 are KGHSH and LQKENI. This CDR3 has 16 residues. The V segment lost 2 bases and the J segment 10 bases; nucleotides outside the gene matches: 6. The CDR3 coding sequence is TGTGCCAGCTCACCAACGGGACTAGCGGGGGGAGCCGAGCAGTTCTTC. Protein sequence: CASSPTGLAGGAEQFF.

This chain joins TRBV7-9 and TRBJ2-3, with D hard to call. The CDR3 has 14 amino acids. Between the trimmed V and J ends, which lost 1 base and 6 bases, there was a span of 11 bases. Germline V gene data show CDR1 as SEHNR and CDR2 as FQNEAQ (reference sequence). The CDR3 DNA is TGTGCCAGCAGCTTAGTCGTGATCGGGGATACGCAGTATTTT. The encoded protein is CASSLVVIGDTQYF.

The chain is built from TRBV28 and TRBJ2-3; a weak D match, TRBD2 (7 bases). The CDR3 length is 15 residues. The germline V gene has CDR1 MDHEN and CDR2 SYDVKM. Trimming took off 3 bases at V and 1 base at J, with 11 bases between the two ends. This CDR3 is CASSLGGQGTDTQYF. Here the CDR3 DNA reads TGTGCCAGCAGTTTGGGGGGGCAGGGCACAGATACGCAGTATTTT.

This rearrangement joins TRBV6-2 or TRBV6-3 to TRBJ2-5; weak D call: TRBD2 (6 bases). The ends were cut back, 5 bases at V and 3 bases at J, with 13 bases in the middle. Germline CDR1 is MNHEY and CDR2 is SVGEGT. The CDR3 sequence is 14 residues long. The CDR3 DNA follows: TGTGCCAGCAGTGCTGGGGACTGGGAAGAGACCCAGTACTTC. As protein: CASSAGDWEETQYF.

The DNA of the CDR3 is TGCGCCAGCAGATTCGGAGGAGGGAGCACAGATACGCAGTATTTT. Its protein product is CASRFGGGSTDTQYF. The chain links TRBV4-1 to TRBJ2-3; TRBD2 might be the D (6 bases). Looked up from germline, CDR1 is MGHRA and CDR2 is YSYEKL. The CDR3 totals 15 residues. The germline V and J ends were trimmed by 6 bases and 0 bases, with 13 bases remaining between them.

J is TRBJ2-1 and V is TRBV7-9; 13 bases are shared with TRBD2. V lost 4 bases and J lost 4; bases outside the gene matches: 4. Germline CDR1 and CDR2: SEHNR and FQNEAQ (reference sequence). The length of the CDR3 is 16 residues. Here the CDR3 DNA reads TGTGCCAGCAGCTCAGGACTAGCGGGGGCTTACAATGAGCAGTTCTTC. As protein: CASSSGLAGAYNEQFF.

The chain uses TRBV21-1 and TRBJ2-5; the table's D call TRBD1 went unverified against the DNA. TRBV21-1 is termed a pseudogene. The CDR3 sequence is 17 residues long. The CDR3 DNA reads TGTGCCAGCAGCAACCGTAGACTAGCGGACAGGGGGGAGACCCAGTACTTC. Translating it yields CASSNRRLADRGETQYF.

V is TRBV7-2 and J is TRBJ2-7; 9 nucleotides align to TRBD1. Trimming removed 1 base from V and 3 bases from J; junction bases left unmatched: 7. The germline CDR1 and CDR2 sequences are SGHTA and FQGNSA. CDR3 size: 16 residues. CDR3 protein: CASSLGGQGLFYEQYF. In nucleotides, the CDR3 is TGTGCCAGCAGCTTAGGGGGACAGGGCCTTTTCTACGAGCAGTACTTC. Full variable domain (outside the CDR3, taken from reference TRBV7-2 and TRBJ2-7): GAGVSQSPSNKVTEKGKDVELRCDPISGHTALYWYRQSLGQGLEFLIYFQGNSAPDKSGLPSDRFSAERTGGSVSTLTIQRTQQEDSAVYLCASSLGGQGLFYEQYFGPGTRLTVT.

With regard to this clone: Germline is not matched at one junction end, which may reflect a read error. At the DNA level, this CDR3 is encoded by other sequences in the same sample as well. The chain carries TRBV3-1 (or the pseudogene TRBV3-2) and TRBJ2-1; 8 nucleotides agree with TRBD1. The CDR3 runs 16 residues. Germline V gene sequence: CDR1 LGHDT, CDR2 YNNKEL (reference sequence). The CDR3 loop is CASSQEIPGGGNEQFF. In DNA, the CDR3 is TGTGCCAGCAGCCAAGAGATCCCAGGGGGCGGGAATGAGCAATTCTTC.

The chain couples TRBV28 to TRBJ1-5; D call uncertain. Germline lookup yields CDR1 MDHEN and CDR2 SYDVKM. There are 12 residues in the CDR3. Trimming shortened V by 8 bases and J by 1 base, and 6 bases separated the two germline ends. CDR3 amino acids: CASRGSNQPQHF. As DNA, the CDR3 is TGTGCCAGCCGAGGCAGCAATCAGCCCCAGCATTTT.

The chain recombines TRBV24-1 with TRBJ1-5, with no clear D. Between the trimmed V and J ends, which lost 3 bases and 3 bases, there was a span of 8 bases. CDR3 length: 14 residues. Germline V CDR1 and CDR2: KGHDR, SFDVKD. CDR3 coding DNA: TGTGCCACCAGTGATAAGAGCTACAATCAGCCCCAGCATTTT. It translates to CATSDKSYNQPQHF.

The V call is TRBV6-1, the J call TRBJ1-2; tentatively, D is TRBD1 (5 bases). CDR1 is MNHNS and CDR2 is SASEGT in the germline V gene. The ends were cut back, 3 bases at V and 0 bases at J, with 11 bases in the middle. CDR3 length: 15 amino acids. Here the CDR3 reads CASSDEQAANYGYTF. The CDR3 bases are TGTGCCAGCAGTGATGAACAGGCAGCTAACTATGGCTACACCTTC.

This clone was observed a single time. The CDR3 loop is CASSPNRGLYEQYF. CDR3 DNA sequence: TGTGCCAGCAGCCCAAACAGGGGGTTGTACGAGCAGTACTTC. The chain employs TRBV3-1 (or the pseudogene TRBV3-2) and TRBJ2-7, with 8 bases matching TRBD1. The V and J ends lost 4 bases and 4 bases, in that order; junction bases with no gene match: 6. CDR1 is LGHDT and CDR2 is YNNKEL in the germline V gene (reference sequence). The CDR3 contains 14 residues.

CDR3 coding DNA: TGCGCCAGCAGCCAAGACGCGCCGGCGGTATCCTACAATGAGCAGTTCTTC. Translated, it gives CASSQDAPAVSYNEQFF. The V gene is TRBV4-3, the J gene TRBJ2-1; D gene ambiguous. Germline V lookup: CDR1 LGHNA, CDR2 YSLEER. V was cut by 0 bases and J by 1 base, with 13 bases left in between. The CDR3 length is 17 residues.

The chain couples TRBV7-9 to TRBJ2-3, with D uncertain. Per the germline V gene, CDR1 is SEHNR and CDR2 is FQNEAQ (reference sequence). The CDR3 is 16 residues long. The ends were cut back, 5 bases at V and 0 bases at J, with 15 bases in the middle. This chain's CDR3 is CASSPTLTASTDTQYF. CDR3 bases: TGTGCCAGCAGCCCGACGTTGACTGCTAGCACAGATACGCAGTATTTT.

Only one count was recorded for this clone. The CDR3 nucleotides read TGTGCCAGTAGTATCGCGGCCGGGACTAGCGCACAAGAGACCCAGTACTTC. The encoded protein is CASSIAAGTSAQETQYF. V usage is TRBV19 and J usage is TRBJ2-5; 10 nucleotides align to TRBD2. J gave up 2 bases and V 3 bases, and 9 bases lay outside the gene matches. The germline V gene encodes CDR1 LNHDA and CDR2 SQIVND (reference sequence). This CDR3 region has 17 residues. Combining the CDR3 with reference TRBV19 and TRBJ2-5 gives the whole variable domain DGGITQSPKYLFRKEGQNVTLSCEQNLNHDAMYWYRQDPGQGLRLIYYSQIVNDFQKGDIAEGYSVSREKKESFPLTVTSAQKNPTAFYLCASSIAAGTSAQETQYFGPGTRLLVL.

A word on this clone: The sample holds other DNA sequences that translate to the same CDR3. This sequence joins TRBV5-6 and TRBJ1-1; the D is unclear. V was shortened by 5 bases and J by 5 bases, with 16 bases between the two germline ends. The CDR3 extends over 14 amino acids. Germline lookup yields CDR1 SGHDT and CDR2 YYEEEE. The CDR3 DNA is TGTGCCAGCAGTTTCCCGGAGGCGGGTACTGAAGCTTTCTTT. This encodes CASSFPEAGTEAFF. The whole variable domain, filled in from reference TRBV5-6 and TRBJ1-1, reads DAGVTQSPTHLIKTRGQQVTLRCSPKSGHDTVSWYQQALGQGPQFIFQYYEEEERQRGNFPDRFSGHQFPNYSSELNVNALLLGDSALYLCASSFPEAGTEAFFGQGTRLTVV.